A selection of T cell receptor beta chains follows, all from one sample in a study of regulatory T cells in long-lasting Graves disease. TCRdb processed the multiplex PCR reads anew with MiXCR; each CDR3 protein has one entry. There are 500,000 to 700,000 distinct CDR3 sequences in the sample; approximately 15% occur only once, and about 18% lies in the top ten. The same sample was also studied in work on T cells in Graves' hyperthyroidism and ophthalmopathy.

Material: peripheral blood mononuclear cells (PBMCs), obtained at new diagnosis, from a patient treated with antithyroid drugs. The receptors come from a woman under 40 with Graves disease. CDR3s include the opening cysteine and the closing phenylalanine or tryptophan.

>TRBJ2-3|TRBV7-8
CASSYPPDRFSTDTQYF
>TRBJ2-5|TRBV2
CASSWTGAETQYF
>TRBJ1-3|TRBV20-1
CSAPRGGGYRNTIYF
>TRBJ2-5|TRBV18
CASSPVLSQETQYF
>TRBJ1-2|TRBV28
CASRPEGPHSYGYTF
>TRBJ1-1|TRBV6-1
CASSEGGLMNTEAFF
>TRBJ2-7|TRBV5-1
CASTPPNLPLEQYF
>TRBJ2-3|TRBV11-2
CASSLVPGQGGKDTQYF
>TRBJ1-1|TRBV6-1
CASSELQVLTLMNTEAFF
>TRBJ2-2|TRBV6-5
CASSYAVRTGELFF
>TRBJ2-4|TRBV20-1
CSARDQRAKAGDF
>TRBJ2-7|TRBV7-3
CASSKPPFSYEQYF
>TRBJ2-5|TRBV7-9
CASSFPGQGKETQYF
>TRBJ2-3|TRBV7-3
CASSSGLVGRRGTDTQYF
>TRBJ2-1|TRBV28
CASSLFGTGYNEQFF
>TRBJ2-6|TRBV28
CASTGGGSGANVLTF
>TRBJ2-2|TRBV28
CASSPRDRGAGELFF
>TRBJ2-7|TRBV28
CASSLSFTLDSILSYEQYF
>TRBJ2-7|TRBV12-3/TRBV12-4
CASRGGGRGIEQYF
>TRBJ2-5|TRBV3-1
CASTLGTDQETQYF
>TRBJ1-5|TRBV3-1
CASSQDGRRYQPQHF
>TRBJ2-7|TRBV15
CATSELAHPQYF
>TRBJ1-4|TRBV30
CAWTGVNEKLFF
>TRBJ1-6|TRBV4-1
CASSQEAYSSYNSPLHF
>TRBJ2-5|TRBV28
CASSLWSAGDETQYF
>TRBJ1-2|TRBV27
CASSAPGQGAWGYTF
>TRBJ2-1|TRBV27
CASSRGGLGWHEQFF
>TRBJ2-7|TRBV18
CASSPPGLAGAGEQYF
>TRBJ1-1|TRBV28
CASSSPGRGNQGAFF
>TRBJ2-3|TRBV18
CASSPSSVLTDTQYF
>TRBJ1-3|TRBV2
CASSGFSGNTIYF
>TRBJ1-6|TRBV28
CASSSLILGIGSYNSPPHF
>TRBJ2-1|TRBV7-2
CASSLAFGVPYNEQFF
>TRBJ1-1|TRBV20-1
CSAPGLGNTEAFF
>TRBJ2-5|TRBV4-1
CASSHPGLAGEETQYF
>TRBJ2-4|TRBV28
CASSFSQGTKNIQYF
>TRBJ1-6|TRBV4-1
CASSQGGRIGDSPLHF
>TRBJ2-7|TRBV11-2
CASSFSVRSSIPYEQYF
>TRBJ1-5|TRBV29-1
CSVGVDHFNQPQHF
>TRBJ2-1|TRBV12-3/TRBV12-4
CASSFGSASYNEQFF
>TRBJ2-2|TRBV5-8
CASGGLAGVWTGELFF
>TRBJ1-1|TRBV19
CASSRGPNTEAFF
>TRBJ1-4|TRBV20-1
CSAVGWADGEKLFF
>TRBJ2-7|TRBV6-5
CASSYVEAMNEQYF
>TRBJ1-4|TRBV18
CASSPRTGTATNEKLFF
>TRBJ1-3|TRBV15
CATKDPGGGNTIYF
>TRBJ2-7|TRBV3-1
CASRTGSGPLYEQYF
>TRBJ2-1|TRBV28
CASSLGGVEQFF
>TRBJ2-2|TRBV3-1
CASRRAAGVAGELFF
>TRBJ2-1|TRBV24-1
CATSQGARSEQFF
>TRBJ1-1|TRBV29-1
CSVNDPGTEAFF
>TRBJ1-1|TRBV7-3
CASSLTPGLGEAFF
>TRBJ2-3|TRBV5-1
CASSPKLAGAGYGTDTQYF
>TRBJ2-5|TRBV25-1
CASGSRGVIETQYF
>TRBJ2-3|TRBV20-1
CSARGLGQGETDTQYF
>TRBJ1-2|TRBV30
CAWSVNYGYTF
>TRBJ2-7|TRBV11-2
CASSSLAPAYEQYF